This TCR beta chain was sequenced in a study of T cell responses to AZD1222 COVID-19 vaccine. From germline, CDR1 is SGHTS and CDR2 YDEGEE. V dropped 3 bases and J dropped 1; count of bases not matched to a gene: 10. This CDR3 spans 16 amino acids. Sequenced by immunoSEQ multiplex PCR; TCRdb stores in-frame clones only, minus some. The sample consists of about 150,000 clones, 80% to 90% of them appearing once. The sample here was peripheral blood, taken on day 0 of AZD1222 vaccination. The TCR sequence derives from an adult in good health. The J gene is TRBJ2-7, the V gene TRBV5-8, with 7 bases aligning to TRBD1. CDR3 nucleotide sequence: TGTGCCAGCAGCTCCCAGGGGGACGGAAAATCCTACGAGCAGTACTTC. It specifies CASSSQGDGKSYEQYF.